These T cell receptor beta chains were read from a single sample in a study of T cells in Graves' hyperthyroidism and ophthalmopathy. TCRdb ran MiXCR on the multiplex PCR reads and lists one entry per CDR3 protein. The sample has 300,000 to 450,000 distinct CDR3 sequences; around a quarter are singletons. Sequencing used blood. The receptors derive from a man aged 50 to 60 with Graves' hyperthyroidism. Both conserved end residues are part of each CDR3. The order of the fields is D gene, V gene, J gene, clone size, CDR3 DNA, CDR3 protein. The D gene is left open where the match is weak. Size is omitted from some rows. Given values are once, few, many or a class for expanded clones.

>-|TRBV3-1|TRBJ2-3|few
TGTGCCAGCAGCCAACTGGACGATACGCAGTATTTT
CASSQLDDTQYF
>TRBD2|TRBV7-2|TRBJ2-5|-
TGTGCCAGCAGCTCGCGGACTAGCGAACAAGAGACCCAGTACTTC
CASSSRTSEQETQYF
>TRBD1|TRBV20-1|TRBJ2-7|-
TGCAGTGCTAGAGATCAGTCGAGGGGGCACTACGAGCAGTACTTC
CSARDQSRGHYEQYF
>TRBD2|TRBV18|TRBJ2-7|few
TGTGCCAGCTCTCCGTTGAGCGGGGTTCCCTACGAGCAGTACTTC
CASSPLSGVPYEQYF
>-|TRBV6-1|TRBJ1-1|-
TGTGCCAGTAACCAGGGGACACAGGGAGCTTTCTTT
CASNQGTQGAFF
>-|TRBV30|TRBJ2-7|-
TGTGCCTGGAGTGTACCTAGCAGATACTACGAGCAGTACTTC
CAWSVPSRYYEQYF
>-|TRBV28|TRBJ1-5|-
TGTGCCAGCAGTCCACAGGGAATGATGGTTGTACTCCGGCATTTT
CASSPQGMMVVLRHF
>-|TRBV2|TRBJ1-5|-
TGTGCCACCAGGTCCCGGGACGGGGGAAATCAGCCCCAGCATTTT
CATRSRDGGNQPQHF
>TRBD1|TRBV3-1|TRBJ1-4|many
TGTGCCAGCAGCCACACGGACAGGGGACGAGAAAAACTGTTTTTT
CASSHTDRGREKLFF
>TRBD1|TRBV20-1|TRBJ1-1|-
TGCAGTGCTAGAGAACCGACAGGGGCTTTTACTGAAGCTTTCTTT
CSAREPTGAFTEAFF
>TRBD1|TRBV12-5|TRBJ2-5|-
TGTGCTAGTGGCGCAACCCTGACAGGGAAAGAGACCCAGTACTTC
CASGATLTGKETQYF
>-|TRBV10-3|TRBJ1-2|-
TGTGCCATCAGTGAAAATCCCACTGACTACTATGGCTACACCTTC
CAISENPTDYYGYTF
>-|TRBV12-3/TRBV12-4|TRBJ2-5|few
TGTGCCAGCAGTTTTGGCAGGAGAGAGACCCAGTACTTC
CASSFGRRETQYF
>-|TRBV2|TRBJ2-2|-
TGTGCCAGCACGGGGCGGTGGGGGACAAACACCGGGGAGCTGTTTTTT
CASTGRWGTNTGELFF
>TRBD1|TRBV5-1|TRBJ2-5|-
TGCGCCAGCAGCTTGGCCGGTAGGGGGCTTTCAGAGACCCAGTACTTC
CASSLAGRGLSETQYF
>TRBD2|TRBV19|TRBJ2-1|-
TGTGCCAGTAGCCCCAGCGCGGGAGGGAGCAATGAGCAGTTCTTC
CASSPSAGGSNEQFF
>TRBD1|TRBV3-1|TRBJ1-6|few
TGTGCCAGCAGCCAAGGACAGGGTGTTAATTCACCCCTCCACTTT
CASSQGQGVNSPLHF